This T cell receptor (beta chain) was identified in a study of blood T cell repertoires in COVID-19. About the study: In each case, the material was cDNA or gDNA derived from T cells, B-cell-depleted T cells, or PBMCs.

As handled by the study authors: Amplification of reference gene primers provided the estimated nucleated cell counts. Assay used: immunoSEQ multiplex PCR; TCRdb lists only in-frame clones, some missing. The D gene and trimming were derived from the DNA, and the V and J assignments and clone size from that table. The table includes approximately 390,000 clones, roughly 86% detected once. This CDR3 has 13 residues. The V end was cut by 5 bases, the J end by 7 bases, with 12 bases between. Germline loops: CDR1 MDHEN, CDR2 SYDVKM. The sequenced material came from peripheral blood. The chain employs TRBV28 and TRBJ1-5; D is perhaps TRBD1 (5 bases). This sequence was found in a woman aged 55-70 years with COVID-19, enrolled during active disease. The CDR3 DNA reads TGTGCCAGCAGTCCCAGGGTAGGACAGCCCCAGCATTTT. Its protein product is CASSPRVGQPQHF.